This TCR beta chain was obtained from a study of early T cells in non-severe SARS-CoV-2 infection. Study findings and constraints: Database matching using VDJdb favored anti-spike CD8 responses, with private and CD4 specificities left missing.

Attached unique molecular identifiers marked individual cDNA molecules. One entry per CDR3 protein results from TCRdb running MiXCR on the 5' RACE reads. This table has tens of thousands of distinct CDR3 sequences, 4.9% appearing once. This clonotype was seen repeatedly, ten times or more. Its antigen is not identified. Germline CDR1 and CDR2: DFQATT and SNEGSKA (reference sequence). Trimming removed 5 bases at V and 3 bases at J, with 10 bases between. The CDR3 has 13 residues. Source material: whole blood. This chain joins TRBV20-1 and TRBJ1-4; TRBD1 is a possible D gene (6 bases). The TCR comes from an adult who was a healthcare worker with PCR-confirmed SARS-CoV-2 infection or an uninfected control (not recorded which). The CDR3 DNA is TGCAGTGCTTTGACAGGCTCTAATGAAAAACTGTTTTTT. Translating it yields CSALTGSNEKLFF.